Included here is one T cell receptor (beta chain) sequence, with context. Its antigen remains unidentified. The CDR3 is made up of 13 amino acids. Trimming removed 4 bases at V and 6 bases at J, with 12 bases between. Germline V gene sequence: CDR1 KGHSH, CDR2 LQKENI. These data are taken from a study of T cell responses to AZD1222 COVID-19 vaccine. Study-level findings and limits: Clonal diversity was possibly underestimated, and the donors were mostly white British, with more females.

Sequencing was performed with immunoSEQ multiplex PCR; in TCRdb, only in-frame clones are kept and a portion is missing. Of roughly 170,000 clones detected, about nine tenths appear once; the ten largest clones hold less than 3%. The V gene is TRBV18, the J gene TRBJ1-2; D not resolved. This clonotype was sampled from an adult in good health. The sample was peripheral blood, taken on day 0 of AZD1222 vaccination. The CDR3 DNA is TGTGCCAGCTCACTTTTGGAGGGCGATGGCTACACCTTC. It encodes CASSLLEGDGYTF.